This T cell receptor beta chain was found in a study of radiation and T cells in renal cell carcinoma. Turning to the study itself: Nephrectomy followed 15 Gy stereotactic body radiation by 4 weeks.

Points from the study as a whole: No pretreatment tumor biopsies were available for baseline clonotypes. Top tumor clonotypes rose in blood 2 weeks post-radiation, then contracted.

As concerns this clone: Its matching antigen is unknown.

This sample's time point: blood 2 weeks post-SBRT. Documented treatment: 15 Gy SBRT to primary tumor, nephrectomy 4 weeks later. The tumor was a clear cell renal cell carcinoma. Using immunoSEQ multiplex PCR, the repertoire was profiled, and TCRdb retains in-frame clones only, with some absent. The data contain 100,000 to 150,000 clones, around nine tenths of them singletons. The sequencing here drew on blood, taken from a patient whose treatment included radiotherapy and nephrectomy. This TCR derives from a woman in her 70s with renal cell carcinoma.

DNA for the CDR3: TGCGCCAGCAGCCAAAACGGGGACACAGATACGCAGTATTTT. Its protein is CASSQNGDTDTQYF. The J gene is TRBJ2-3, the V gene TRBV4-1; D perhaps matches TRBD2 (5 bases). Germline CDR1 reads MGHRA; CDR2 reads YSYEKL. The V and J ends lost 2 bases and 2 bases respectively, with 8 bases between them. The CDR3 is 14 residues long.